Listed below are T cell receptor beta chains from one sample, sequenced in a study of T cell responses to AZD1222 COVID-19 vaccine. TCRdb's table, derived via immunoSEQ multiplex PCR, lists solely in-frame clones and lacks some. This sample has about 69,000 clones; over 65% occur once, and the top ten carry around a quarter. The starting material was peripheral blood, obtained 28 days after the second AZD1222 dose. Receptors were obtained from an adult who received the AZD1222 COVID-19 vaccine. Each CDR3 is given with its conserved first and last residue. The D gene is left open where the match is weak. The size field is filled for only some rows; it gives once, few, many or a size class.

>TRBJ2-2|TRBV10-2|NA|NA
CASRTGGAGELFF
TGCGCCAGCAGGACCGGGGGCGCCGGGGAGCTGTTTTTT
>TRBJ1-4|TRBV12-3/TRBV12-4|NA|NA
CASSLRGDEKLFF
TGTGCCAGCAGTTTAAGGGGGGATGAAAAACTGTTTTTT
>TRBJ1-1|TRBV6-6|TRBD1|NA
CASSRQGMNTEAFF
TGTGCCAGCAGTCGACAGGGTATGAACACTGAAGCTTTCTTT
>TRBJ1-5|TRBV19|TRBD1|NA
CASINRDRGGQPQHF
TGTGCCAGTATCAACCGGGACAGGGGAGGTCAGCCCCAGCATTTT
>TRBJ2-5|TRBV2|NA|NA
CASSPDNQETQYF
TGTGCCAGCAGTCCAGACAACCAAGAGACCCAGTACTTC
>TRBJ1-2|TRBV30|NA|few
CAARPGNYGYTF
TGTGCCGCAAGGCCGGGGAACTATGGCTACACCTTC
>TRBJ2-2|TRBV30|NA|many
CAWSDWARRTGELFF
TGTGCCTGGAGTGATTGGGCTAGAAGGACCGGGGAGCTGTTTTTT
>TRBJ1-2|TRBV11-2|TRBD1|once
CASSPWTGDGYTF
TGTGCCAGCAGCCCCTGGACAGGGGATGGCTACACCTTC
>TRBJ1-2|TRBV9|NA|NA
CASSTPAPNTYGYTF
TGTGCCAGCAGCACCCCGGCACCCAATACCTATGGCTACACCTTC
>TRBJ1-2|TRBV3-1/TRBV3-2|NA|NA
CASSRSKGQLYGYTF
TGTGCCAGCAGCCGATCAAAGGGGCAGCTTTATGGCTACACCTTC
>TRBJ1-6|TRBV21-1|NA|NA
CASSKGAREAPLHF
TGTGCCAGCAGCAAAGGGGCAAGGGAGGCACCCCTCCACTTT
>TRBJ2-2|TRBV11-3|NA|NA
CASSPRGTGELFF
TGTGCCAGCAGCCCGAGGGGAACCGGGGAGCTGTTTTTT
>TRBJ2-2|TRBV6-5|NA|NA
CATPRGSNTGELFF
TGTGCCACCCCTCGGGGGAGTAACACCGGGGAGCTGTTTTTT
>TRBJ1-1|TRBV6-1|NA|NA
CASSEVQNTEAFF
TGTGCCAGCAGTGAAGTCCAAAACACTGAAGCTTTCTTT
>TRBJ1-2|TRBV5-4|NA|NA
CASSWDGNYGYTF
TGTGCCAGCAGCTGGGACGGGAACTATGGCTACACCTTC
>TRBJ2-5|TRBV6-7|NA|NA
CASSYSHRPLQKTQYF
TGTGCCAGCAGTTACTCGCACCGGCCGCTCCAAAAGACCCAGTACTTC
>TRBJ2-5|TRBV6-6|NA|NA
CASSYSFGQETQYF
TGTGCCAGCAGTTACTCTTTCGGACAAGAGACCCAGTACTTC
>TRBJ2-7|TRBV9|NA|NA
CASSAGAGGSYEQYF
TGTGCCAGCAGCGCAGGAGCAGGCGGGTCGTACGAGCAGTACTTC
>TRBJ2-1|TRBV9|TRBD2|NA
CASSVGPAGGDNEQFF
TGTGCCAGCAGCGTAGGCCCAGCGGGGGGGGACAATGAGCAGTTCTTC
>TRBJ1-1|TRBV12-3/TRBV12-4|NA|NA
CASILAGGEAFF
TGTGCCAGCATCCTAGCCGGAGGGGAAGCTTTCTTT
>TRBJ1-4|TRBV30|NA|once
CAWSREEKLFF
TGTGCCTGGAGCCGGGAGGAAAAACTGTTTTTT
>TRBJ1-2|TRBV6-5|TRBD1|once
CASRYDRANYGYTF
TGTGCCAGCAGATACGACAGGGCTAACTATGGCTACACCTTC
>TRBJ2-3|TRBV6-6|TRBD2|NA
CASSPLAGGPVTDTQYF
TGTGCCAGCAGTCCCCTAGCGGGGGGGCCGGTCACAGATACGCAGTATTTT
>TRBJ2-7|TRBV7-2|TRBD1|NA
CASSSPTGGYEQYF
TGTGCCAGCAGCTCCCCGACAGGGGGCTACGAGCAGTACTTC
>TRBJ1-2|TRBV10-1|NA|NA
CASSESSIYGYTF
TGCGCCAGCAGTGAGTCCTCAATCTATGGCTACACCTTC
>TRBJ1-1|TRBV5-1|TRBD1|NA
CASREGRGRMTMNTEAFF
TGCGCCAGCAGAGAGGGCAGGGGGCGCATGACCATGAACACTGAAGCTTTCTTT
>TRBJ1-4|TRBV7-9|NA|NA
CASSLRGTRDEKLFF
TGTGCCAGCAGCTTACGAGGGACGAGGGATGAAAAACTGTTTTTT
>TRBJ2-7|TRBV5-1|TRBD1|NA
CASSLGGSRTTGRVYEQYF
TGCGCCAGCAGCTTAGGTGGCTCCCGGACGACAGGGCGCGTCTACGAGCAGTACTTC
>TRBJ1-5|TRBV19|NA|NA
CASSIGHRVDQPQHF
TGTGCCAGTAGTATAGGGCACAGGGTTGATCAGCCCCAGCATTTT
>TRBJ1-1|TRBV14|NA|NA
CASSQAALGGAFF
TGTGCCAGCAGCCAAGCGGCGCTGGGCGGAGCTTTCTTT
>TRBJ2-3|TRBV12-5|NA|NA
CASGLDLYTQYF
TGTGCTAGTGGTTTGGACCTGTATACGCAGTATTTT
>TRBJ1-3|TRBV7-9|NA|NA
CASSSGVGNTIYF
TGTGCCAGCAGCTCAGGGGTAGGAAACACCATATATTTT
>TRBJ2-6|TRBV7-6|NA|NA
CASSFFTGSGANVLTF
TGTGCCAGCAGCTTTTTTACAGGGTCTGGGGCCAACGTCCTGACTTTC
>TRBJ1-2|TRBV6-1|NA|NA
CASSETDVYGYTF
TGTGCCAGCAGTGAGACAGACGTCTATGGCTACACCTTC
>TRBJ2-7|TRBV11-2|NA|NA
CASSLAAGHSYEQYF
TGTGCCAGCAGCTTAGCGGCGGGGCACTCCTACGAGCAGTACTTC